This T cell receptor (beta chain) derives from a study of early T cells in non-severe SARS-CoV-2 infection. Study at large: Sequencing targeted bulk RNA from unsorted whole blood, leaving chains unpaired. Overall study findings and caveats: Private and CD4 specificities were missed by VDJdb matching, which favored anti-spike CD8 responses.

Trimming cost V 1 base and J 0 bases, with 4 bases left between them. CDR1 DFQATT and CDR2 SNEGSKA come from the germline V gene (reference sequence). The CDR3 spans 12 residues. Individual cDNA molecules each received unique molecular identifiers attached to them. TCRdb fed the 5' RACE reads into MiXCR, producing one record per CDR3 protein. Of around 80,000 distinct CDR3 sequences listed, approximately 13% were seen once; the top ten hold 4.5% to 7%. About this clonotype: No antigen is known for it.

What was sequenced was whole blood. The source of this sequence is an adult who was a healthcare worker with PCR-confirmed SARS-CoV-2 infection or an uninfected control (not recorded which). This chain links TRBV20-1 with TRBJ2-7; D unresolved. In nucleotides, the CDR3 is TGCAGTGCTAGAGGGACCTCCTACGAGCAGTACTTC. This gives the protein CSARGTSYEQYF.